These T cell receptor beta chains were read from a single sample in a study of T-cell memory formation after mild COVID-19. TCRdb fed the 5' RACE reads into MiXCR, producing one record per CDR3 protein. The sample shows 200,000 to 300,000 distinct CDR3 sequences, around 10% of them seen only once. Material: PBMCs or a T cell subset sorted from them (not recorded which). Receptors were obtained from a man aged 18 to 29 who had mild COVID-19 (a few samples of this study predate the infection). Cell type and time point are not known. Each CDR3 is given without its conserved first and last residue. D genes are given only for firm matches.

V gene | D gene | CDR3 protein
TRBV5-1 | . | ASSSPQRDLGTDTQY
TRBV12-3/TRBV12-4 | . | ASGPNGGNTIY
TRBV5-1 | . | ASSLGGFYEQF
TRBV7-2 | . | ASSLSEAYEQY
TRBV7-9 | TRBD1 | ASRARDRVDDEQY
TRBV7-2 | . | ASSSDGFSGNTIY
TRBV4-1 | TRBD2 | ASSQVAGGLSTDTQY
TRBV4-2 | . | ATQGIAGELF
TRBV6-5 | TRBD1 | ASSYSLGQGYEQY
TRBV4-1 | TRBD1 | ASSPRDRDNYGYT
TRBV3-1 | . | ASSQEKTSLT
TRBV5-4 | . | ASSLDRSNYGYT
TRBV5-1 | TRBD2 | ASSFLAGTSSYNEQF
TRBV7-9 | . | ASRGPYTEAF
TRBV9 | . | ASSANHRASDTQY
TRBV4-3 | . | ASSQDFPGLTEAF
TRBV7-2 | TRBD2 | ASRHHGGLGETQY
TRBV7-6 | TRBD1 | ASSRGQGQPQH